This TCR beta chain was recorded in a study of blood T cell repertoires in COVID-19. Study-level information: Whether acute or convalescent, the COVID-19 samples came from the United States, Italy and Spain.

Assay used: immunoSEQ multiplex PCR; TCRdb lists only in-frame clones, some missing. Of 92,000 or so clones detected, approximately 75% appear once; the ten largest clones hold approximately 15%. The TCR was taken from a woman older than 75 with acute or convalescent COVID-19. Sequences were obtained from peripheral blood.

CDR3 DNA: TGTGCCAGCTCACCATTGTCGGACTATGGCTACACCTTC. Its protein is CASSPLSDYGYTF. V usage is TRBV18 and J usage is TRBJ1-2, with no clear D. V was trimmed by 2 bases and J by 3 bases, leaving 7 bases between them. The CDR3 spans 13 residues. CDR1 is KGHSH, CDR2 LQKENI, per germline. Together with reference TRBV18 and TRBJ1-2, the CDR3 gives the full variable domain: NAGVMQNPRHLVRRRGQEARLRCSPMKGHSHVYWYRQLPEEGLKFMVYLQKENIIDESGMPKERFSAEFPKEGPSILRIQQVVRGDSAAYFCASSPLSDYGYTFGSGTRLTVV.